The present TCR beta chain was sequenced within a study of blood T cell repertoires in COVID-19. How the authors handled the data: Researchers report that nucleated cell counts were estimated from reference gene primer amplification. Produced via immunoSEQ multiplex PCR; TCRdb's table is partial and in-frame only. Clone size and V and J calls were adopted from that table, with D and trimming inferred from the DNA. The data contain about 250,000 clones, 85% to 90% of them singletons. Participants were placed into cohorts based on the clinical history they reported. The material sequenced was PBMCs or T cells enriched from blood (not recorded which). The sequence came from a woman between 25 and 40 years old with acute COVID-19.

The CDR3, as DNA: TGTGCCAGCGCCCGGACTAGCGGGGGGGCGTCGGATACGCAGTATTTT. Protein product: CASARTSGGASDTQYF. The chain has TRBV9 and TRBJ2-3; 15 positions agree with TRBD2. Germline loops: CDR1 SGDLS, CDR2 YYNGEE. CDR3 length: 16 amino acids. The ends lost 7 bases at V and 6 bases at J; junction bases unmatched: 9.